A selection of T cell receptor beta chains follows, all from one sample in a study of cytomegalovirus exposure and HLA in healthy donors. Method: immunoSEQ multiplex PCR; TCRdb's copy keeps in-frame clones and lacks some. Of about 110,000 clones in the sample, about 94% were seen once. Specimen: PBMCs. The receptors were sampled from a woman in her late teens or twenties in good health and CMV-seronegative. The CDR3 runs from the conserved cysteine through the conserved F or W. Fields, in order: J gene, D gene, V gene, CDR3 protein, CDR3 DNA. The D gene is left open where the match is weak.

J gene: TRBJ1-2
D gene: .
V gene: TRBV7-2
CDR3 protein: CASSLGGNYGYTF
CDR3 DNA: TGTGCCAGCAGCTTGGGGGGTAACTATGGCTACACCTTC

J gene: TRBJ2-3
D gene: TRBD2
V gene: TRBV4-1
CDR3 protein: CASSQVERGATDTQYF
CDR3 DNA: TGCGCCAGCAGCCAAGTAGAGCGGGGGGCAACAGATACGCAGTATTTT

J gene: TRBJ1-2
D gene: .
V gene: TRBV27
CDR3 protein: CASSLSVPNYGYTF
CDR3 DNA: TGTGCCAGCAGTTTAAGCGTCCCTAACTATGGCTACACCTTC

J gene: TRBJ2-7
D gene: .
V gene: TRBV2
CDR3 protein: CASSEFAGGQTYEQYF
CDR3 DNA: TGTGCCAGCAGTGAATTTGCTGGGGGACAAACCTACGAGCAGTACTTC

J gene: TRBJ2-7
D gene: .
V gene: TRBV25-1
CDR3 protein: CASSGWQGVDEQYF
CDR3 DNA: TGTGCCAGCAGTGGCTGGCAGGGCGTCGACGAGCAGTACTTC

J gene: TRBJ1-1
D gene: .
V gene: TRBV5-1
CDR3 protein: CASSRGGNTEAFF
CDR3 DNA: TGCGCCAGCAGCCGAGGGGGTAACACTGAAGCTTTCTTT

J gene: TRBJ2-1
D gene: .
V gene: TRBV5-6
CDR3 protein: CASSFRGSSGFF
CDR3 DNA: TGTGCCAGCAGCTTTCGTGGGTCTTCGGGGTTCTTC

J gene: TRBJ1-2
D gene: .
V gene: TRBV4-2
CDR3 protein: CASSQDSFIRGRYTF
CDR3 DNA: TGTGCCAGCAGCCAAGATAGCTTTATAAGAGGGCGCTACACCTTC

J gene: TRBJ2-5
D gene: TRBD2
V gene: TRBV5-1
CDR3 protein: CASSPWTSGTGAQYF
CDR3 DNA: TGCGCCAGCAGCCCATGGACTAGCGGGACAGGGGCCCAGTACTTC

J gene: TRBJ2-7
D gene: TRBD1
V gene: TRBV11-3
CDR3 protein: CASSPDGQGAYEQYF
CDR3 DNA: TGTGCCAGCAGCCCAGACGGACAGGGAGCCTACGAGCAGTACTTC

J gene: TRBJ2-6
D gene: TRBD1
V gene: TRBV4-3
CDR3 protein: CASSQRSVQGAAGANVLTF
CDR3 DNA: TGCGCCAGCAGCCAAAGATCGGTACAGGGGGCGGCTGGGGCCAACGTCCTGACTTTC

J gene: TRBJ2-5
D gene: TRBD1
V gene: TRBV6-5
CDR3 protein: CASSYSGTAETQYF
CDR3 DNA: TGTGCCAGCAGTTATTCTGGGACAGCGGAGACCCAGTACTTC

J gene: TRBJ1-2
D gene: .
V gene: TRBV27
CDR3 protein: CASSPTVRIHYGYTF
CDR3 DNA: TGTGCCAGCAGTCCGACAGTGAGGATTCACTATGGCTACACCTTC

J gene: TRBJ2-2
D gene: .
V gene: TRBV5-5
CDR3 protein: CASSLVGRERSGELFF
CDR3 DNA: TGTGCCAGCAGCTTGGTCGGCAGGGAACGTAGCGGGGAGCTGTTTTTT

J gene: TRBJ2-7
D gene: .
V gene: TRBV5-5
CDR3 protein: CASSRGDTRTYEQYF
CDR3 DNA: TGTGCCAGCAGCCGGGGGGACACCCGGACCTACGAGCAGTACTTC

J gene: TRBJ2-2
D gene: TRBD1
V gene: TRBV6-1
CDR3 protein: CASRGQSNTGELFF
CDR3 DNA: TGTGCCAGCAGGGGACAGTCGAACACCGGGGAGCTGTTTTTT

J gene: TRBJ2-7
D gene: TRBD1
V gene: TRBV4-2
CDR3 protein: CASGKTGTYEQYF
CDR3 DNA: TGTGCCAGCGGTAAGACAGGGACCTACGAGCAGTACTTC

J gene: TRBJ2-7
D gene: .
V gene: TRBV28
CDR3 protein: CASSPRAGTDYEQYF
CDR3 DNA: TGTGCCAGCAGCCCTAGGGCGGGGACGGACTACGAGCAGTACTTC

J gene: TRBJ2-4
D gene: TRBD1
V gene: TRBV4-1
CDR3 protein: CASSHQGQGRNIQYF
CDR3 DNA: TGCGCCAGCAGCCATCAAGGACAGGGACGAAACATTCAGTACTTC

J gene: TRBJ2-1
D gene: TRBD2
V gene: TRBV9
CDR3 protein: CASSALAGGVMGEQFF
CDR3 DNA: TGTGCCAGCAGCGCGCTAGCGGGGGGGGTTATGGGGGAGCAGTTCTTC

J gene: TRBJ1-6
D gene: TRBD1
V gene: TRBV11-2
CDR3 protein: CASSPAGTANSPLHF
CDR3 DNA: TGTGCCAGCAGCCCGGCCGGGACAGCGAATTCACCCCTCCACTTT

J gene: TRBJ1-6
D gene: TRBD1
V gene: TRBV4-2
CDR3 protein: CASSQTRTGSSPLHF
CDR3 DNA: TGTGCCAGCAGCCAAACCCGGACAGGGAGTTCACCCCTCCACTTT

J gene: TRBJ2-7
D gene: TRBD2
V gene: TRBV5-6
CDR3 protein: CASRQTRTSHENEQYF
CDR3 DNA: TGTGCCAGCAGGCAGACCAGGACTAGCCATGAGAACGAGCAGTACTTC

J gene: TRBJ1-1
D gene: .
V gene: TRBV2
CDR3 protein: CASLEGGAFF
CDR3 DNA: TGTGCCAGCCTGGAGGGTGGAGCTTTCTTT

J gene: TRBJ1-5
D gene: .
V gene: TRBV10-3
CDR3 protein: CAISESADQPQHF
CDR3 DNA: TGTGCCATCAGTGAGTCGGCTGATCAGCCCCAGCATTTT

J gene: TRBJ2-2
D gene: .
V gene: TRBV4-3
CDR3 protein: CASSQVSVNTGELFF
CDR3 DNA: TGCGCCAGCAGCCAAGTTTCTGTAAACACCGGGGAGCTGTTTTTT

J gene: TRBJ2-7
D gene: TRBD1
V gene: TRBV27
CDR3 protein: CASSISTGSVSYEQYF
CDR3 DNA: TGTGCCAGCAGTATCTCGACAGGGAGTGTATCCTACGAGCAGTACTTC

J gene: TRBJ2-5
D gene: TRBD2
V gene: TRBV7-2
CDR3 protein: CASSLSGTSGGAKTQYF
CDR3 DNA: TGTGCCAGCAGCTTAAGCGGGACTAGCGGGGGGGCAAAGACCCAGTACTTC

J gene: TRBJ2-2
D gene: TRBD2
V gene: TRBV16
CDR3 protein: CASSQARASGSGELFF
CDR3 DNA: TGTGCCAGCAGCCAAGCGCGAGCTAGCGGGAGCGGGGAGCTGTTTTTT

J gene: TRBJ2-4
D gene: .
V gene: TRBV5-6
CDR3 protein: CASSLEGLAKNIQYF
CDR3 DNA: TGTGCCAGCAGCTTGGAGGGGTTAGCCAAAAACATTCAGTACTTC

J gene: TRBJ2-5
D gene: .
V gene: TRBV7-2
CDR3 protein: CASSLSGSGETQYF
CDR3 DNA: TGTGCCAGCAGCTTATCAGGGTCGGGAGAGACCCAGTACTTC

J gene: TRBJ2-7
D gene: TRBD2
V gene: TRBV29-1
CDR3 protein: CSVVERGAGYEQYF
CDR3 DNA: TGCAGCGTTGTGGAGCGGGGGGCCGGGTACGAGCAGTACTTC

J gene: TRBJ1-5
D gene: .
V gene: TRBV6-1
CDR3 protein: CASRGENGNQPQHF
CDR3 DNA: TGTGCCAGCAGAGGGGAAAACGGGAATCAGCCCCAGCATTTT

J gene: TRBJ2-1
D gene: TRBD2
V gene: TRBV2
CDR3 protein: CASLNRGGSSSYNEQFF
CDR3 DNA: TGTGCCAGTCTGAACCGGGGGGGATCGAGCTCCTACAATGAGCAGTTCTTC

J gene: TRBJ1-2
D gene: TRBD1
V gene: TRBV2
CDR3 protein: CASSESRQGGNYGYTF
CDR3 DNA: TGTGCCAGCAGTGAGTCTAGACAGGGAGGTAACTATGGCTACACCTTC

J gene: TRBJ1-2
D gene: .
V gene: TRBV5-1
CDR3 protein: CASSLELNGYTF
CDR3 DNA: TGCGCCAGCAGCTTGGAGCTCAATGGCTACACCTTC

J gene: TRBJ2-1
D gene: TRBD1
V gene: TRBV5-5
CDR3 protein: CASSLRVGQGAVSYNEQFF
CDR3 DNA: TGTGCCAGCAGCTTGCGGGTTGGACAGGGGGCTGTCTCCTACAATGAGCAGTTCTTC

J gene: TRBJ1-1
D gene: .
V gene: TRBV2
CDR3 protein: CASRDYMALDTEAFF
CDR3 DNA: TGTGCCAGCAGAGATTACATGGCCTTGGACACTGAAGCTTTCTTT

J gene: TRBJ1-2
D gene: .
V gene: TRBV7-9
CDR3 protein: CASSLGPGTSYGYTF
CDR3 DNA: TGTGCCAGCAGCTTAGGGCCAGGGACAAGTTATGGCTACACCTTC

J gene: TRBJ1-2
D gene: TRBD1
V gene: TRBV7-9
CDR3 protein: CASSFPGQGGGYTF
CDR3 DNA: TGTGCCAGCAGCTTCCCGGGACAGGGCGGCGGCTACACCTTC

J gene: TRBJ2-3
D gene: TRBD2
V gene: TRBV7-2
CDR3 protein: CASSLGLAGALDTQYF
CDR3 DNA: TGTGCCAGCAGCTTAGGACTAGCGGGGGCACTGGATACGCAGTATTTT

J gene: TRBJ2-7
D gene: TRBD2
V gene: TRBV30
CDR3 protein: CAWRTSGGGYEQYF
CDR3 DNA: TGTGCCTGGAGGACTAGCGGGGGAGGCTACGAGCAGTACTTC

J gene: TRBJ2-6
D gene: TRBD2
V gene: TRBV19
CDR3 protein: CASSIDRWLAGDLSGANVLTF
CDR3 DNA: TGTGCCAGTAGTATAGATCGGTGGTTAGCGGGGGACCTCTCTGGGGCCAACGTCCTGACTTTC

J gene: TRBJ2-3
D gene: TRBD1
V gene: TRBV11-2
CDR3 protein: CASRGTGGDKRDTQYF
CDR3 DNA: TGTGCCAGCAGAGGGACAGGGGGGGACAAGAGGGATACGCAGTATTTT

J gene: TRBJ1-6
D gene: TRBD1
V gene: TRBV6-6
CDR3 protein: CASSYTNTGGNSPLHF
CDR3 DNA: TGTGCCAGCAGTTACACAAATACAGGGGGCAATTCACCCCTCCACTTT

J gene: TRBJ1-2
D gene: TRBD1
V gene: TRBV4-3
CDR3 protein: CASSQEAQGAGGYTF
CDR3 DNA: TGCGCCAGCAGCCAAGAAGCACAGGGGGCGGGCGGCTACACCTTC

J gene: TRBJ2-1
D gene: .
V gene: TRBV7-7
CDR3 protein: CASSLGQSYYNEQFF
CDR3 DNA: TGTGCCAGCAGCCTCGGACAGAGCTACTACAATGAGCAGTTCTTC

J gene: TRBJ2-3
D gene: .
V gene: TRBV6-5
CDR3 protein: CASSNDGASTDTQYF
CDR3 DNA: TGTGCCAGCAGCAACGACGGAGCTAGCACAGATACGCAGTATTTT